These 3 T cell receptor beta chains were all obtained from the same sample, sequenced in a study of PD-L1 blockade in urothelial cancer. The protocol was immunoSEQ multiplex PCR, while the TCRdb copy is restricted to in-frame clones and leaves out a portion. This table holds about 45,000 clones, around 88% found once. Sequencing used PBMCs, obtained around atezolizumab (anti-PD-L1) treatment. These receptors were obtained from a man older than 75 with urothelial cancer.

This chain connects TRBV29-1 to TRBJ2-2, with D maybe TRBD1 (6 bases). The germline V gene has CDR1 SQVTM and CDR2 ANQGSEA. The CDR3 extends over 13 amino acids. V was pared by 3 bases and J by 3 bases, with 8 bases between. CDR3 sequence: CSVDRGDTGELFF. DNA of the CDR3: TGCAGCGTTGACAGGGGTGACACCGGGGAGCTGTTTTTT.

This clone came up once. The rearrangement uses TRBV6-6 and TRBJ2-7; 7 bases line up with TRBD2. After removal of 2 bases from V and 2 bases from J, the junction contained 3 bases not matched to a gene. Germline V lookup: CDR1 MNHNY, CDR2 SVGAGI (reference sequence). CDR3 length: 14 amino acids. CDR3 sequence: CASSYTGGPYEQYF. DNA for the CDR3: TGTGCCAGCAGTTACACGGGAGGCCCCTACGAGCAGTACTTC.

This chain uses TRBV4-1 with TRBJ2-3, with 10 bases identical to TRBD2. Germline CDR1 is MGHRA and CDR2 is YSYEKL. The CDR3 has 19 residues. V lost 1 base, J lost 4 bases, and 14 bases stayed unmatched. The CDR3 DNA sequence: TGCGCCAGCAGCCAAGGCCGATCGGCGGCTAGCGGGAGCGCAGATACGCAGTATTTT. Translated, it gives CASSQGRSAASGSADTQYF.